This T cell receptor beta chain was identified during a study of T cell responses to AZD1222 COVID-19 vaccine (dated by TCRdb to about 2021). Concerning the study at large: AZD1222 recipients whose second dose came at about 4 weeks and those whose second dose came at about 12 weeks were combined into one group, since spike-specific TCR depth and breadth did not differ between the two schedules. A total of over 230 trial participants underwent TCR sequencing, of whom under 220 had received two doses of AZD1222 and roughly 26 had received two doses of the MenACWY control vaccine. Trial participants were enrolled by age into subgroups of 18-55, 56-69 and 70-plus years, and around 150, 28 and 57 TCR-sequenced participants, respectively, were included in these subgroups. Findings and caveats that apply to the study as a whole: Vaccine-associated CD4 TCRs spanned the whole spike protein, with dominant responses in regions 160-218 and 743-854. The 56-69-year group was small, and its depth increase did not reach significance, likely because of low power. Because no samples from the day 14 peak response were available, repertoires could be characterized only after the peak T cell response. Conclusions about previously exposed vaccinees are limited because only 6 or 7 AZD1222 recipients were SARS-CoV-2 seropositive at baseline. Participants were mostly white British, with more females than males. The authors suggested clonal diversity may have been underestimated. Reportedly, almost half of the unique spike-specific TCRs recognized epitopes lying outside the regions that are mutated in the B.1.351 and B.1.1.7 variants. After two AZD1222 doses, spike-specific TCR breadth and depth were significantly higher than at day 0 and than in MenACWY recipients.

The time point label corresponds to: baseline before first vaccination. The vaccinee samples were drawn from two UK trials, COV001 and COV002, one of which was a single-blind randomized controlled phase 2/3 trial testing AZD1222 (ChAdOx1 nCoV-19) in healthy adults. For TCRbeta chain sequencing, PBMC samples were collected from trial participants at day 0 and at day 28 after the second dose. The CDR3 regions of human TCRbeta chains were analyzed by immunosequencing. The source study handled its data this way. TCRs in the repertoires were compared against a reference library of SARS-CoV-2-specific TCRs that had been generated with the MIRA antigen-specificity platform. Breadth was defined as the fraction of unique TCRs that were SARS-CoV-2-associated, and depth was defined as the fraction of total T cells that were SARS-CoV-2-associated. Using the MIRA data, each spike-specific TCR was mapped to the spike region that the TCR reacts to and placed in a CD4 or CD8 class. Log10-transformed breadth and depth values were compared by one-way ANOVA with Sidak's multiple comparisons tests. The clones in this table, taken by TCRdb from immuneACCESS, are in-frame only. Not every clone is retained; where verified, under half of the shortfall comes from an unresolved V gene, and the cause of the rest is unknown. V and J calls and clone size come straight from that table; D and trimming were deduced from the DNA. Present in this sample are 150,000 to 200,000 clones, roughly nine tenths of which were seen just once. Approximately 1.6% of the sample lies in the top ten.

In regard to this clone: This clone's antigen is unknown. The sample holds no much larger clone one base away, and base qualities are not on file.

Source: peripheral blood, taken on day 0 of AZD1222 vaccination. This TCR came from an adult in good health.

The DNA is TGCAGTGCTAGGAATTTGGAGACCCAGTACTTC. Protein translation: CSARNLETQYF. In this chain, TRBV20-1 is recombined with TRBJ2-5; the D segment cannot be called with confidence. V lost 3 bases and J lost 5 bases; the stretch between them is 7 bases long. The CDR3 sequence holds 11 residues, the cysteine and phenylalanine included. The kept DNA is CDR3 alone, 33 bases in frame from the first base. The germline V gene (reference sequence) specifies DFQATT as CDR1 and SNEGSKA as CDR2.